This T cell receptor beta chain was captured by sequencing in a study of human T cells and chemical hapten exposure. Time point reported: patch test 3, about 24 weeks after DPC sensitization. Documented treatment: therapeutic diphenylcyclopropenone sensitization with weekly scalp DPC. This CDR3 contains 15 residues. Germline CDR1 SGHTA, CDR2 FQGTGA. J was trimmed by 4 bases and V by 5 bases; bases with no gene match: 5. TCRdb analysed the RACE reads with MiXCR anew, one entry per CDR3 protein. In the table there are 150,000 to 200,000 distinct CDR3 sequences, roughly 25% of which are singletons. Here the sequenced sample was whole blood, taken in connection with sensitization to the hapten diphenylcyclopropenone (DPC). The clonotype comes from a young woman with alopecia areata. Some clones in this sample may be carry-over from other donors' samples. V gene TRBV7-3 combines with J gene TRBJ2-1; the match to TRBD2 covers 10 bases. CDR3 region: CASSLGTSDYNEQFF. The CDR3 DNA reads TGTGCCAGCAGCCTGGGGACTAGCGATTACAATGAGCAGTTCTTC. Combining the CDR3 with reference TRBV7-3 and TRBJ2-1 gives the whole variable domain GAGVSQTPSNKVTEKGKYVELRCDPISGHTALYWYRQSLGQGPEFLIYFQGTGAADDSGLPNDRFFAVRPEGSVSTLKIQRTERGDSAVYLCASSLGTSDYNEQFFGPGTRLTVL.